The 23 T cell receptor beta chains presented below share a single source sample, sequenced in a study of T cells in localized non-small cell lung cancer (dated by TCRdb to the early 2020s). Libraries came from the immunoSEQ multiplex PCR assay. TCRdb obtained this table from immuneACCESS and retained in-frame rearrangements with V and J assigned. These tables miss some clones; where compared with another copy, unresolved V genes account for less than half of the shortfall, and the remainder is unexplained. This sample comprises 72,000 or so clones, roughly nine tenths of them detected only once. The ten largest clones represent less than 25% of the sample. Material: peripheral blood, obtained before any cancer treatment. Every receptor here comes from an older male donor with stage III squamous cell lung carcinoma.

V is TRBV6-1 and J is TRBJ2-7; D is uncertain. The V gene lost 10 bases and the J gene lost 5 bases, with 12 bases spanning the gap. Germline V lookup: CDR1 MNHNS, CDR2 SASEGT. This CDR3 contains 11 residues. This CDR3 is CAIPKAHEQYV. Here the CDR3 DNA reads TGTGCCATCCCCAAAGCCCACGAGCAGTACGTC.

CDR3 in amino acids: CASSAEGGSSYNEQFF. The CDR3 bases are TGTGCCAGCAGTGCAGAAGGCGGTAGCTCCTACAATGAGCAGTTCTTC. The chain carries TRBV6-4 and TRBJ2-1, with D unclear. Trimming removed 4 bases from V and 0 bases from J, with 13 bases in between. Germline V CDR1 and CDR2: MRHNA, SNTAGT. This CDR3 has 16 residues.

The V and J genes are TRBV7-3 and TRBJ1-2; no reliable D call. V was trimmed by 0 bases and J by 10 bases, leaving 9 bases between them. CDR1 SGHTA and CDR2 FQGTGA come from the germline V gene. The CDR3 is 12 amino acids. CDR3 sequence reads: CASSLTPGHYTF. The CDR3 coding sequence is TGTGCCAGCAGCTTAACCCCCGGTCACTACACCTTC. The variable domain in full, completed from reference TRBV7-3 and TRBJ1-2, reads GAGVSQTPSNKVTEKGKYVELRCDPISGHTALYWYRQSLGQGPEFLIYFQGTGAADDSGLPNDRFFAVRPEGSVSTLKIQRTERGDSAVYLCASSLTPGHYTFGSGTRLTVV.

This clone has more than one count but fewer than ten. The chain joins TRBV10-3 to TRBJ2-7, with a weak D call TRBD2 (5 bases). CDR1 is ENHRY and CDR2 is SYGVKD in the germline V gene. The CDR3 extends over 15 amino acids. V lost 5 bases and J lost 2, with 16 bases in between. As DNA, the CDR3 is TGTGCCATCAGTATAGTTCGACGGGGTGCCTACGAGCAGTACTTC. Protein product: CAISIVRRGAYEQYF.

The rearrangement links TRBV7-2 to TRBJ2-7; 14 positions agree with TRBD2. V lost 8 bases to trimming and J lost 5 bases; unmatched junction nucleotides: 5. The CDR3 totals 14 residues. The germline CDR1 and CDR2 sequences are SGHTA and FQGNSA. CDR3 DNA sequence: TGTGCCAGCCGGACTAGCGGGGGGCCCCACGAGCAGTACTTC. It codes for CASRTSGGPHEQYF.

J is TRBJ2-7 and V is TRBV5-6; 15 nucleotides agree with TRBD2. Germline V gene lookup returns CDR1 SGHDT and CDR2 YYEEEE. Trimming removed 3 bases from V and 7 bases from J; junction bases left unmatched: 8. CDR3 length: 16 residues. CDR3 nucleotides: TGTGCCAGCAGCTCACTGGGACTAGCGGGGGGCCGGGAGCAGTACTTC. Translation gives CASSSLGLAGGREQYF.

As DNA, the CDR3 is TGTGCCAGCAGTTACTCGATTAATAGCTCTGGAAACACCATATATTTT. Translation: CASSYSINSSGNTIYF. V is TRBV6-5 and J is TRBJ1-3, with no clear D. The CDR3 totals 16 residues. V dropped 0 bases and J dropped 0 bases, with 9 bases sitting between them. Germline V gives CDR1 MNHEY, CDR2 SVGAGI.

This chain links TRBV11-3 with TRBJ2-2, with no clear D. V lost 4 bases, J lost 4 bases, and 16 bases lay in between. This CDR3 contains 16 residues. Germline values: CDR1 SGHNT, CDR2 YENEEA. CDR3 loop: CASSSSMVGVTGELFF. CDR3 in DNA: TGTGCCAGCAGCTCATCTATGGTTGGGGTCACCGGGGAGCTGTTTTTT. The complete variable domain, with remaining parts taken from reference TRBV11-3 and TRBJ2-2, reads EAGVVQSPRYKIIEKKQPVAFWCNPISGHNTLYWYLQNLGQGPELLIRYENEEAVDDSQLPKDRFSAERLKGVDSTLKIQPAELGDSAVYLCASSSSMVGVTGELFFGEGSRLTVL.

The rearrangement uses TRBV28 and TRBJ2-5; D gene unclear. The V and J ends lost 6 bases and 4 bases respectively, with 12 bases between them. Germline CDR1 is MDHEN and CDR2 is SYDVKM. The CDR3 has 13 amino acids. DNA of the CDR3: TGTGCCAGCAGGACCTCTGGGGTAGAGACCCAGTACTTC. Translated: CASRTSGVETQYF.

The chain is built from TRBV11-3 and TRBJ1-1; D not certain. Trimming shortened V by 3 bases and J by 4 bases, and 9 bases separated the two germline ends. CDR3 length equals 13 residues. Per germline, CDR1 SGHNT and CDR2 YENEEA. The CDR3, as DNA: TGTGCCAGCAGCTTGGCTGAGGGCACTGAAGCTTTCTTT. Amino acid sequence: CASSLAEGTEAFF.

This clone was recorded a few times. CDR3 nucleotide sequence: TGCGCCAGCAGCCGGGGGGGCACAGATACGCAGTATTTT. This sequence encodes CASSRGGTDTQYF. The J gene is TRBJ2-3, the V gene TRBV4-3; TRBD2 might be the D (6 bases). V gave up 4 bases and J gave up 1 base, with 6 bases separating them. The CDR3 spans 13 residues. The germline CDR1 and CDR2 sequences are LGHNA and YSLEER.

This chain joins TRBV4-2 and TRBJ1-2; a weak D match, TRBD1 (5 bases). In germline, CDR1 is LGHNA, CDR2 YNFKEQ. The length of the CDR3 is 15 residues. The V end lost 0 bases, the J end lost 7 bases, and 15 bases lay between the germline ends. CDR3 in DNA: TGTGCCAGCAGCCAAGAGAGAGGGGTTATTCGTGGCTACACCTTC. It translates to CASSQERGVIRGYTF.

This sequence joins TRBV5-1 and TRBJ2-5, with 10 bases that match TRBD2. Germline V gene sequence: CDR1 SGHRS, CDR2 YFSETQ. This CDR3 region has 14 residues. Losses at the gene ends were 2 bases for V and 5 bases for J; bases not matched to a gene: 3. The CDR3 protein is CASSLAGGRETQYF. Here the CDR3 DNA reads TGCGCCAGCAGCTTAGCGGGGGGGCGCGAGACCCAGTACTTC.

The genes are TRBV6-5 and TRBJ1-2; 8 bases line up with TRBD1. V trimming: 5 bases; J trimming: 0 bases; junction bases outside the gene matches: 5. From germline, CDR1 is MNHEY and CDR2 SVGAGI. This CDR3 is built from 15 residues. CDR3 protein: CASSRRDRPNYGYTF. CDR3 DNA sequence: TGTGCCAGCAGTCGCCGGGACAGGCCTAACTATGGCTACACCTTC.

This sequence joins TRBV28 and TRBJ2-1; 12 bases fit TRBD2. CDR1 is MDHEN, CDR2 SYDVKM, per germline. The CDR3 length is 16 residues. V trimming: 0 bases; J trimming: 8 bases; junction bases outside the gene matches: 5. The CDR3 here is CASSLWPSGGADEQFF. Here the CDR3 DNA reads TGTGCCAGCAGTTTATGGCCTAGCGGGGGGGCCGATGAGCAGTTCTTC.

V usage is TRBV4-3 and J usage is TRBJ2-3; TRBD2 agrees at 12 bases. CDR1 and CDR2 from the germline V gene are LGHNA and YSLEER. V lost 1 base, J lost 4 bases, and 6 bases stayed unmatched. CDR3 length: 17 amino acids. CDR3 sequence reads: CASSQGVLAGGSDTQYF. DNA for the CDR3: TGCGCCAGCAGCCAAGGCGTACTAGCGGGGGGATCAGATACGCAGTATTTT.

The chain recombines TRBV10-1 with TRBJ2-5, with D perhaps matching TRBD1 (5 bases). The V end was cut by 3 bases, the J end by 5 bases, with 13 bases between. Germline V CDR1 and CDR2: WNHNN, SYGVQD (reference sequence). This CDR3 has 14 amino acids. CDR3 protein: CASSDQGGLETQYF. The CDR3 DNA is TGCGCCAGCAGTGACCAGGGTGGGTTGGAGACCCAGTACTTC.

This chain links TRBV28 with TRBJ2-3; 8 bases agree with TRBD2. The germline CDR1 and CDR2 sequences are MDHEN and SYDVKM. This CDR3 is 15 amino acids long. V was clipped by 6 bases and J by 4 bases; unmatched bases: 9. CDR3 in amino acids: CASRGSGGAPDTQYF. CDR3 DNA sequence: TGTGCCAGCAGGGGTTCCGGGGGGGCCCCAGATACGCAGTATTTT. Full variable domain (remainder filled in from reference TRBV28 and TRBJ2-3): DVKVTQSSRYLVKRTGEKVFLECVQDMDHENMFWYRQDPGLGLRLIYFSYDVKMKEKGDIPEGYSVSREKKERFSLILESASTNQTSMYLCASRGSGGAPDTQYFGPGTRLTVL.

The genes are TRBV6-6 and TRBJ1-1; TRBD1 might be the D (6 bases). This CDR3 spans 13 amino acids. The V gene lost 4 bases and the J gene lost 4 bases, with 10 bases spanning the gap. Germline loops: CDR1 MNHNY, CDR2 SVGAGI (reference sequence). The CDR3 region is CASSSTGSTEAFF. The CDR3 region has the DNA TGTGCCAGCAGTTCAACAGGGAGCACTGAAGCTTTCTTT.

This clone appeared a single time. V and J are TRBV18 and TRBJ2-7; maybe TRBD2 (6 bases). Trimming cost V 6 bases and J 0 bases, with 15 bases left between them. Germline lookup yields CDR1 KGHSH and CDR2 LQKENI. This CDR3 contains 15 residues. The chain's CDR3 is CASSPSGFSSYEQYF. CDR3 DNA: TGTGCCAGCTCTCCAAGCGGGTTTAGCTCCTACGAGCAGTACTTC.

This clone was seen a handful of times. The J gene is TRBJ1-3, the V gene TRBV7-9; D is unclear. Germline V CDR1 and CDR2: SEHNR, FQNEAQ (reference sequence). V lost 1 base and J lost 3, with 4 bases in between. The CDR3 has 13 amino acids. CDR3 nucleotides: TGTGCCAGCAGCTTAGGCGGTGGAAACACCATATATTTT. The encoded protein is CASSLGGGNTIYF.

This clone is a singleton in its sample. The rearrangement uses TRBV10-3 and TRBJ1-5; D is possibly TRBD1 (6 bases). The CDR3 extends over 13 amino acids. The ends were cut back, 10 bases at V and 7 bases at J, with 17 bases in the middle. CDR1 is ENHRY and CDR2 is SYGVKD in the germline V gene. The DNA for the CDR3 is TGTGCCACCAAACAGGGCCCTGGGCAGCCCCAGCATTTT. It is translated as CATKQGPGQPQHF.

The CDR3 spells CASSLDTGSGSPLHF. Written as DNA, the CDR3 is TGCGCCAGCAGCTTGGACACGGGGTCGGGTTCACCCCTCCACTTT. The V gene is TRBV5-1, the J gene TRBJ1-6; D gene ambiguous. The CDR3 runs 15 residues. Germline CDR1 and CDR2: SGHRS and YFSETQ. V lost 0 bases, J lost 9 bases, and 13 bases lay in between.